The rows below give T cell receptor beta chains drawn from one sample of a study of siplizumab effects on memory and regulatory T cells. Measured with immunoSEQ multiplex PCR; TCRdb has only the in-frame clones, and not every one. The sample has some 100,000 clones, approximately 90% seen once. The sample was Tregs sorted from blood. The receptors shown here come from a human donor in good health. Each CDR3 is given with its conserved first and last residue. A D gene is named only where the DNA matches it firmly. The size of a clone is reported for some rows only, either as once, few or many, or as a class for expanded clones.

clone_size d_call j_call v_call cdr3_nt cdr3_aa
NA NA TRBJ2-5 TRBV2 TGTGCCAGCAGTGAAGGACAGTGGGGCTCAGAGACCCAGTACTTC CASSEGQWGSETQYF
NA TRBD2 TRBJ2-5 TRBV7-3 TGTGCCAGCAGCTTAAGCGTAGCTAGCGGGGAAGAGACCCAGTACTTC CASSLSVASGEETQYF
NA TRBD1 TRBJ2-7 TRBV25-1 TGTGCCAGCGGAACCTCGGACAGGATCTCCTACGAGCAGTACTTC CASGTSDRISYEQYF
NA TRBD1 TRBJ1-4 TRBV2 TGTGCCAGCAACACACTTAGACAGGGTCTGGAAAAACTGTTTTTT CASNTLRQGLEKLFF
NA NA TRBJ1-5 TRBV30 TGTGCCTGGAGTGTAATGGGGAATAGCAATCAGCCCCAGCATTTT CAWSVMGNSNQPQHF
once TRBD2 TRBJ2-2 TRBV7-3 TGTGCCAGCAGCTTAATGGGAACTAGCGGGAGTGGCGGGGAGCTGTTTTTT CASSLMGTSGSGGELFF
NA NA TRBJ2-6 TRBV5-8 TGTGCCAGCAGCTTTTTCTCGGGCCTCCTCATCTCTGGGGCCAACGTCCTGACTTTC CASSFFSGLLISGANVLTF
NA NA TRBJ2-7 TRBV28 TGTGCCAGCAGAGATCCTGGTGAGCAGTACTTC CASRDPGEQYF
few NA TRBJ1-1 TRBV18 TGTGCCAGCTCACCCCCGATGGCTGAAGCTTTCTTT CASSPPMAEAFF
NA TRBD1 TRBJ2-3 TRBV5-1 TGCGCCAGCAGCTTACTGACAGGGACAGATACGCAGTATTTT CASSLLTGTDTQYF
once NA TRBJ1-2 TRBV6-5 TGTGCCAGCATGAGGCGGGGCTATGGCTACACCTTC CASMRRGYGYTF
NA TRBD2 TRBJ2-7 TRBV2 TGTGCCAGTAATGTGAACCGAGTTCTAGGGACTAGCGGGAGAGGAACCTACGAGCAGTACTTC CASNVNRVLGTSGRGTYEQYF
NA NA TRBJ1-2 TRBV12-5 TGTGCTAGTGGTTTGGTACTCCGGGGTGGTGGCTATGGCTACACCTTC CASGLVLRGGGYGYTF
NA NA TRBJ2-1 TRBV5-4 TGTGCCAGCAGCGTACAGAGCTACAATGAGCAGTTCTTC CASSVQSYNEQFF
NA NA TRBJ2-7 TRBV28 TGTGCCAGCAGTTTAATTTTCGACGGGAGAGATGCCGAGCAGTACTTC CASSLIFDGRDAEQYF
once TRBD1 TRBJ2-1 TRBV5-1 TGCGCCAGCAGCCCGGGACAGGGACTCTACAATGAGCAGTTCTTC CASSPGQGLYNEQFF
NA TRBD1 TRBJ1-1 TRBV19 TGTGCCAGTAGCGGAGGACAGGGAAGAATGCGGGATACTGAAGCTTTCTTT CASSGGQGRMRDTEAFF
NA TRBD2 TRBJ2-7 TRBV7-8 TGTGCCAGCAGCTTAGGCAGCGGGGGGAGGTACGAGCAGTACTTC CASSLGSGGRYEQYF
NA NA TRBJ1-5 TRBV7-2 TGTGCCAGCAGCTTCCGAGCAGAGGGCCGAAATCAGCCCCAGCATTTT CASSFRAEGRNQPQHF
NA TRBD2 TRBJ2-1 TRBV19 TGTGCCAGTAGTTCCCAGCGGGAGGGCCTTTGGAATGAGCAGTTCTTC CASSSQREGLWNEQFF
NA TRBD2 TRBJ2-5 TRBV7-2 TGTGCCAGCAGCTCTTCCGGGACTAGTTTAGAGACCCAGTACTTC CASSSSGTSLETQYF
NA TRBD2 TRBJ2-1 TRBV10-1 TGCGCCAGCAGTGAGTTGGCGGGAGGTCGGAACAATGAGCAGTTCTTC CASSELAGGRNNEQFF
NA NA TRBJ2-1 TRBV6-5 TGTGCCAGCAGTCAGGACTGGTACAATGAGCAGTTCTTC CASSQDWYNEQFF
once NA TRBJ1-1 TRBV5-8 TGTGCCAGCAGCTTACTAGGCTTAATGAACACTGAAGCTTTCTTT CASSLLGLMNTEAFF
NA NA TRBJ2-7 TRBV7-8 TGTGCCAGCAGCTCAGGAGTCGAGCAGTACTTC CASSSGVEQYF
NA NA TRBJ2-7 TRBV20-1 TGCAGTGCTAGTCAACCTTACGAGCAGTACTTC CSASQPYEQYF
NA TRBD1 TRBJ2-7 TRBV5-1 TGCGCCAGCAGCCTGGTGGGACAGGGCTACGAGCAGTACTTC CASSLVGQGYEQYF
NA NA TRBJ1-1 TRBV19 TGTGCCAGTTCGAGGACAAAAGACACTGAAGCTTTCTTT CASSRTKDTEAFF
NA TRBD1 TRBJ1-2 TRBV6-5 TGTGCCAGCAGTTACGGCCGGGACAGGGGGGTTTGCACCTTC CASSYGRDRGVCTF
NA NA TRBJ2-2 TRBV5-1 TGCGCCTCACGGACGGCGTACACCGGGGAGCTGTTTTTT CASRTAYTGELFF
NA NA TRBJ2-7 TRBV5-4 TGTGCCAGCAGCTTGGGGGGTGGGAGAGGGGTCCCCTACGAGCAGTACTTC CASSLGGGRGVPYEQYF
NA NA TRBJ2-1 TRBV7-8 TGTGCCAGCAGCTTACGGACCTACTCCTACAATGAGCAGTTCTTC CASSLRTYSYNEQFF
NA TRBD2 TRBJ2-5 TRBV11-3 TGTGCCAGCAGCTTAGGGGGACTAGCGACAGAGACCCAGTACTTC CASSLGGLATETQYF
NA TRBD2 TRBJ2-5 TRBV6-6 TGTGCCAGCAGCCCGACTAGCGGGAGGGGGAAAGAGACCCAGTACTTC CASSPTSGRGKETQYF
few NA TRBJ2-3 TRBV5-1 TGCGCCAGCACCCCCCTTGGGCTAGCGCCAGATACGCAGTATTTT CASTPLGLAPDTQYF
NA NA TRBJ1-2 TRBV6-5 TGTGCCAGCAGTTACTCGGGTCGCAGAGATGGCTACACCTTC CASSYSGRRDGYTF
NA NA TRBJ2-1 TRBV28 TGTGCCAGCAAGGCTTGGGCAGACCTTAGGGCCTACAATGAGCAGTTCTTC CASKAWADLRAYNEQFF
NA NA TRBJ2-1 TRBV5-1 TGCGCCAGCAGCTTGTGGGAGTATGAGCAGTTCTTC CASSLWEYEQFF
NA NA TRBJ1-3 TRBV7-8 TGTGCCAGCAGCTTAGTGGAAACAGGGGGAAACACCATATATTTT CASSLVETGGNTIYF
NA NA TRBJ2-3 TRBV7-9 TGTGCCAGCAGCTCCAGCGGGTCCACAGATACGCAGTATTTT CASSSSGSTDTQYF
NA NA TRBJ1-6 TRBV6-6 TGTGCCAGCAGTTACGCCGCAGGAGGACCCCTCCACTTT CASSYAAGGPLHF
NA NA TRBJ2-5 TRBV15 TGTGCCACCAGCAGGGGACCACAAGAGACCCAGTACTTC CATSRGPQETQYF
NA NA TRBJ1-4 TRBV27 TGTGCCAGCAGGCAGTCTACTGCTAATGAAAAACTGTTTTTT CASRQSTANEKLFF
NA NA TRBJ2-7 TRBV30 TGTGCCTCAGGATGGGCAGGCGAGCAGTACTTC CASGWAGEQYF
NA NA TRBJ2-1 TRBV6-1 TGTGCCAGTTCTAATAGGGATGAGCAGTTCTTC CASSNRDEQFF
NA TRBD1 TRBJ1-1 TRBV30 TGTGCCTGGAGCTTTACAGGGGGGAGGACTGAAGCTTTCTTT CAWSFTGGRTEAFF
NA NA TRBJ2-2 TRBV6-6 TGTGCTGGTGGGACTGTTCCCCCCACCGGGGAGCTGTTTTTT CAGGTVPPTGELFF
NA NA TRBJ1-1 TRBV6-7 TGTGCCAGCACTCCTAAAGGTGGACTCCTCCAATTGAACACTGAAGCTTTCTTT CASTPKGGLLQLNTEAFF
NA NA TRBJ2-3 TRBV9 TGTGCCAGCAGCGTACTAGCAGTAGATACGCAGTATTTT CASSVLAVDTQYF
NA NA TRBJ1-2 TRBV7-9 TGTGCCAGCAGCTTTCGAGCAGGGGTCGGCTATGGCTACACCTTC CASSFRAGVGYGYTF
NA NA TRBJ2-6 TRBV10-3 TGTGCCATCACGCCTGGGGCCAACGTCCTGACTTTC CAITPGANVLTF
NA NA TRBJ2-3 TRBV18 TGTGCCAGCTCACCGGGAGCCCAAGATACGCAGTATTTT CASSPGAQDTQYF
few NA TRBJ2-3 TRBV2 TGTGCCAGCAGTGAAGCCAAGAAGACAGATACGCAGTATTTT CASSEAKKTDTQYF
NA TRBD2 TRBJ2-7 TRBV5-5 TGTGCCAGCAGCTCTTCCGGGACTAGCAGCTACGAGCAGTACTTC CASSSSGTSSYEQYF
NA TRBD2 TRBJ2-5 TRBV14 TGTGCCAGCAGCCGGGGACTAGCGGGTTTCGAGACCCAGTACTTC CASSRGLAGFETQYF
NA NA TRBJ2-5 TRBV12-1 NA CASFSWGSGTKETQYF
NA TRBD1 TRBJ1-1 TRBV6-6 TGTGCCAGCAAGCGGACAGGATGGGGCACTGAAGCTTTCTTT CASKRTGWGTEAFF
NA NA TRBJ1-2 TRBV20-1 TGCAGTGCTAGTTACATCAATGGCTACACCTTC CSASYINGYTF